The clone carrying this T cell receptor (beta chain) showed up just a few times. No antigen is known for it. The sample originates from a study of tumor and adjacent non-tumor tissue in lung cancer. The study, taken as a whole, reports: Patients with more diverse tumor TCRs had worse survival.

A modified ARM-PCR protocol with three rounds of nested PCR amplified TCRbeta. TCRdb called the multiplex PCR reads again in MiXCR, with one record for every CDR3 protein. The data contain approximately 110,000 distinct CDR3 sequences, roughly two thirds of them seen just once; the ten biggest clones take up 15% to 20%. This sample's RNA came from whole unsorted tissue. More than 3 cm separated this lung sample from the edge of the tumor. CDR1 and CDR2 from the germline V gene are DFQATT and SNEGSKA (reference sequence). The CDR3 is 14 residues long. V lost 3 bases and J 6 bases, leaving 18 bases between the germline ends.

The V gene is TRBV20-1, the J gene TRBJ2-7, with a tentative D call TRBD2 (6 bases). The sample comprised distant non-tumor lung tissue. The TCR sequence derives from a man in his 60s with non-small cell lung cancer. DNA of the CDR3: TGCAGTGCTAGCATCTCCGGGACTTCTTCCGAGCAGTACTTC. It specifies CSASISGTSSEQYF.